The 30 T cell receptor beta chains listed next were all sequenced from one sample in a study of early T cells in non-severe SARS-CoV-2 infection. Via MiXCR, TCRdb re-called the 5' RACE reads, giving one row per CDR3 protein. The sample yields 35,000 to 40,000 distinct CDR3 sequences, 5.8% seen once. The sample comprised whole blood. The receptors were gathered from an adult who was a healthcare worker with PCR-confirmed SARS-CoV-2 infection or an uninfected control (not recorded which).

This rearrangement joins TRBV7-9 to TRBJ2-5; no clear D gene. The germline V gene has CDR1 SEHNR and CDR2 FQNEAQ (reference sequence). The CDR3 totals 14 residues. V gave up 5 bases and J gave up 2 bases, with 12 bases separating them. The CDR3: CASSAGLRQETQYF. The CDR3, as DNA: TGTGCCAGCAGCGCCGGTCTGAGGCAAGAGACCCAGTACTTC.

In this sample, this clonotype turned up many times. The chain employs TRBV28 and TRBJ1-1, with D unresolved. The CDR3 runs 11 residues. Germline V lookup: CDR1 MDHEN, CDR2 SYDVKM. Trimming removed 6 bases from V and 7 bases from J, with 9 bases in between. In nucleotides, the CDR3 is TGTGCCAGCAGCTCTGGGCTTGAAGCTTTCTTT. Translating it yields CASSSGLEAFF.

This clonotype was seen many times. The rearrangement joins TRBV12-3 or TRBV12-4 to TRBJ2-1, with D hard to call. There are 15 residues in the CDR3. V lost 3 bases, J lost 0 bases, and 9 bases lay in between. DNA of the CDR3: TGTGCCAGCAGTTTCAGGCGAAGCTCCTACAATGAGCAGTTCTTC. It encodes CASSFRRSSYNEQFF.

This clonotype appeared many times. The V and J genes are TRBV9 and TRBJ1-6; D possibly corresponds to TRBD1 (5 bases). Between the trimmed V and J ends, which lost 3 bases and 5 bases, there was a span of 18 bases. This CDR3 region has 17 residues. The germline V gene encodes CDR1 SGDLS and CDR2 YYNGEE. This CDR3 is CASSAKPGTVNNSPLHF. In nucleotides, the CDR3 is TGTGCCAGCAGCGCTAAGCCCGGGACGGTAAATAATTCACCCCTCCACTTT.

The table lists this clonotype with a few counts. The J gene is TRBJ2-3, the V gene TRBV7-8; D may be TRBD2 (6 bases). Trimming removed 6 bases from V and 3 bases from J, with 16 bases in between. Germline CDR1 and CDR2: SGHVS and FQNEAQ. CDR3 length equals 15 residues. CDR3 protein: CASRLMERVTDTQYF. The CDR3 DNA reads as TGTGCCAGCAGGTTAATGGAGCGGGTGACAGATACGCAGTATTTT.

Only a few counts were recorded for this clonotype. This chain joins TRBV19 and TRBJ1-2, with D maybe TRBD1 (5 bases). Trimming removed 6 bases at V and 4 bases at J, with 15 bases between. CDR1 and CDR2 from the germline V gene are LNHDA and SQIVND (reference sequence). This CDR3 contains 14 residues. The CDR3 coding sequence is TGTGCCAGTAGGGACCCGTCCGGGACCTATGGCTACACCTTC. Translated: CASRDPSGTYGYTF.

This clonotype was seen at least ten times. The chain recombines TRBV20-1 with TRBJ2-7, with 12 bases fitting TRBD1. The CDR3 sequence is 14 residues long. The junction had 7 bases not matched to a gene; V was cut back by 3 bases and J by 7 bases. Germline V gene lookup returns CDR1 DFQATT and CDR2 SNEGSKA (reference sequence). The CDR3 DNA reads TGCAGTGCTAGGACCGGGACAGGGGGCCAAGAGCAGTACTTC. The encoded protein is CSARTGTGGQEQYF.

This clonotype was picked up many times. CDR3 coding DNA: TGTGCCAGCAGCAAAAGAGGGACCGGGACAGCTTCCTACGAGCAGTACTTC. It yields the protein CASSKRGTGTASYEQYF. This chain joins TRBV21-1 and TRBJ2-7; TRBD1, as called in the table, went unchecked against the DNA. TRBV21-1 is listed as a pseudogene. The CDR3 contains 17 residues.

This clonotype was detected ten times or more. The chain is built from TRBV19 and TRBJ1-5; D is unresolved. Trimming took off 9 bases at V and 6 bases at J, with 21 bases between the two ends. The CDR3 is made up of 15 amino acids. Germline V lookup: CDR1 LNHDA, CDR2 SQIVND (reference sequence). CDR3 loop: CAREIAQSSRQPQHF. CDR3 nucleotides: TGTGCCAGGGAAATAGCCCAGTCCAGCCGTCAGCCCCAGCATTTT. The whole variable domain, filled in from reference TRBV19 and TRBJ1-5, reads DGGITQSPKYLFRKEGQNVTLSCEQNLNHDAMYWYRQDPGQGLRLIYYSQIVNDFQKGDIAEGYSVSREKKESFPLTVTSAQKNPTAFYLCAREIAQSSRQPQHFGDGTRLSIL.

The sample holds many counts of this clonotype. The DNA for the CDR3 is TGTGCCAGCAGCCGCAGGACAGGCTTCTCTGGAAACACCATATATTTT. Translation: CASSRRTGFSGNTIYF. The chain has TRBV7-2 and TRBJ1-3; 7 bases are shared with TRBD1. Trimming at V came to 5 bases and at J to 0 bases, leaving 7 bases not matched to a gene. Germline lookup yields CDR1 SGHTA and CDR2 FQGNSA. The CDR3 has 16 amino acids.

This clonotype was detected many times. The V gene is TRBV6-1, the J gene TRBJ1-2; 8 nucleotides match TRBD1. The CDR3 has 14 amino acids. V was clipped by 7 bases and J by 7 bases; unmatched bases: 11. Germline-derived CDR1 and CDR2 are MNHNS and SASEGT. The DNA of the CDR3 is TGTGCCAGCACCCTTAAGGGACAGGTCTCTGGCTACACCTTC. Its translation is CASTLKGQVSGYTF.

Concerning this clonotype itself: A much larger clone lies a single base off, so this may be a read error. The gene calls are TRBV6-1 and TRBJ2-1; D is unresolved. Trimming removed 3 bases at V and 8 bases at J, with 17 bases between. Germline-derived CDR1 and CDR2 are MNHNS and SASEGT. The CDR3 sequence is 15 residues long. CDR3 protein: CASSDAYGSMYEQFF. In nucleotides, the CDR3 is TGTGCCAGCAGTGACGCCTACGGTTCGATGTATGAGCAGTTCTTC.

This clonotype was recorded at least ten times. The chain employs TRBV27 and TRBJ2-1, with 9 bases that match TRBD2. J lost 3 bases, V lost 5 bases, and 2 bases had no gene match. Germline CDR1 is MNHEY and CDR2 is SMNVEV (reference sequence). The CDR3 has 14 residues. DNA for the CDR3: TGTGCCAGCAGTCAGCGGGGGGACTACAATGAGCAGTTCTTC. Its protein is CASSQRGDYNEQFF.

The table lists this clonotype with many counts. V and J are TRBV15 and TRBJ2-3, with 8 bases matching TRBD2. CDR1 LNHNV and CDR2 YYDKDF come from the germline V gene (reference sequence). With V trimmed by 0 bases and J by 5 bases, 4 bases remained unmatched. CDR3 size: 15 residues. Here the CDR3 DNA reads TGTGCCACCAGCAGAGATAAACGGGGGGGAGATACGCAGTATTTT. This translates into CATSRDKRGGDTQYF.

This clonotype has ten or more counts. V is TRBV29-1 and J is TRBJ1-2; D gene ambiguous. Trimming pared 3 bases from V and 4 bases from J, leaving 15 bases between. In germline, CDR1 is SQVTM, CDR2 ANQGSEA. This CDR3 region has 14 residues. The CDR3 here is CSVDGSGGSYGYTF. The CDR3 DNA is TGCAGCGTTGATGGGTCAGGAGGGAGCTATGGCTACACCTTC. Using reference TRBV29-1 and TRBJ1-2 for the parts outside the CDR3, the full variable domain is SAVISQKPSRDICQRGTSLTIQCQVDSQVTMMFWYRQQPGQSLTLIATANQGSEATYESGFVIDKFPISRPNLTFSTLTVSNMSPEDSSIYLCSVDGSGGSYGYTFGSGTRLTVV.

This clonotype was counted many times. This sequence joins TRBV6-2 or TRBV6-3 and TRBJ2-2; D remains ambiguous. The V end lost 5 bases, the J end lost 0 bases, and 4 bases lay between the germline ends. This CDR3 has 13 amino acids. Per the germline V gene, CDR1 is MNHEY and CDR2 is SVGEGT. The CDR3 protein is CASSRTNTGELFF. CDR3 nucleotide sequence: TGTGCCAGCAGTCGGACGAACACCGGGGAGCTGTTTTTT.

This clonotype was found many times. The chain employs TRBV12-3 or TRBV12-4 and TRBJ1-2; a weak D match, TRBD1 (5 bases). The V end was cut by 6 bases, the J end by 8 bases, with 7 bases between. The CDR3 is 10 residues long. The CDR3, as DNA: TGTGCCAGCAGGGGGGTCGGCTACACCTTC. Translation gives CASRGVGYTF.

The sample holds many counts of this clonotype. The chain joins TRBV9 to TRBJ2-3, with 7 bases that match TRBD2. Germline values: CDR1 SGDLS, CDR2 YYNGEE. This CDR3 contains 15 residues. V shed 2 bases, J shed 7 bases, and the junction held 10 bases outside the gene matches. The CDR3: CASSVQGLPWHTQYF. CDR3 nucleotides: TGTGCCAGCAGCGTCCAGGGACTACCATGGCATACGCAGTATTTT.

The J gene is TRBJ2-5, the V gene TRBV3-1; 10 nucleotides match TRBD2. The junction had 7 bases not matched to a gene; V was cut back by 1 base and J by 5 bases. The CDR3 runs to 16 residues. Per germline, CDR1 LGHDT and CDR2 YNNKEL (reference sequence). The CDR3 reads CASSQGILAGEETQYF. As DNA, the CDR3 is TGTGCCAGCAGCCAAGGAATCCTAGCGGGAGAGGAGACCCAGTACTTC.

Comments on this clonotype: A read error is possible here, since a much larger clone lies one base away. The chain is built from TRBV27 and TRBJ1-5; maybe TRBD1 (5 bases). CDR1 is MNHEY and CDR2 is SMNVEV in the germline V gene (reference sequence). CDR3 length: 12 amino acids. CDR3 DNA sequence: TGTGTCAGCAGTTCGCAGGGAAGGACCCAGCATTTT. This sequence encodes CVSSSQGRTQHF.

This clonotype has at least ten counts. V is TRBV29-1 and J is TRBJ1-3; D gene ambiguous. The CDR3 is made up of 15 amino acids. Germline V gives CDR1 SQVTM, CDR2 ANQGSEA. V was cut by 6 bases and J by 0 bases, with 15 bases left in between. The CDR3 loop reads CSVIQSGDSGNTIYF. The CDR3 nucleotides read TGCAGCGTCATACAATCGGGAGACTCTGGAAACACCATATATTTT.

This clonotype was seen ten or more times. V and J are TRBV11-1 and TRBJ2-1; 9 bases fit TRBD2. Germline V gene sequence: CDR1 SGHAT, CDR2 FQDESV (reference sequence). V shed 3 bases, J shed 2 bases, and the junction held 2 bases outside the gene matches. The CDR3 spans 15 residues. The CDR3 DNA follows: TGTGCCAGCAGCTTGACTAGCGGCACCTACAATGAGCAGTTCTTC. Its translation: CASSLTSGTYNEQFF.

CDR3 residues: CASSLRRGNTEAFF. The CDR3 nucleotides are TGTGCCAGCAGCTTGAGACGGGGCAACACTGAAGCTTTCTTT. The J gene is TRBJ1-1, the V gene TRBV5-6; D is perhaps TRBD1 (5 bases). Germline CDR1 and CDR2: SGHDT and YYEEEE. V lost 1 base and J 2 bases, leaving 9 bases between the germline ends. The CDR3 loop spans 14 amino acids.

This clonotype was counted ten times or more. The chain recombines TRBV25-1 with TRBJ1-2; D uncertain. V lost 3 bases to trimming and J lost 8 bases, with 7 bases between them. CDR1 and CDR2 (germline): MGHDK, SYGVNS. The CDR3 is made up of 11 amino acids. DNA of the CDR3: TGTGCCAGCAGTGAGAATGGGGGCTACACCTTC. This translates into CASSENGGYTF.

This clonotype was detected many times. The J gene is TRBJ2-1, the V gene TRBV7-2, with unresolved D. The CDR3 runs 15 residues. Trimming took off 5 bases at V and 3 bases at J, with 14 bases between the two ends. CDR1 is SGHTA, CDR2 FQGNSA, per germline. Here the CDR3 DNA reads TGTGCCAGCAGCCCCGGAGCAGATCACTACAATGAGCAGTTCTTC. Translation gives CASSPGADHYNEQFF.

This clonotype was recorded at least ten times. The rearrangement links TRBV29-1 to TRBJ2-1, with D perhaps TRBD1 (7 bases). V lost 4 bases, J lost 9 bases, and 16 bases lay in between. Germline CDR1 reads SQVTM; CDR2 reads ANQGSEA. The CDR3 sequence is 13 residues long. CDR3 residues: CSVVEGARVEQFF. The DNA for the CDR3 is TGCAGCGTTGTGGAGGGGGCGAGAGTTGAGCAGTTCTTC.

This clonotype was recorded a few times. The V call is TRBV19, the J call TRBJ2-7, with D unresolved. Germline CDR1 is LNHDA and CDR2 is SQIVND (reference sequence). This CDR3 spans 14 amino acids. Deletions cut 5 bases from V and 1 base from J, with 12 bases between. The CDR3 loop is CASSLDMGSYEQYF. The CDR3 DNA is TGTGCCAGTAGTTTGGATATGGGGTCCTACGAGCAGTACTTC. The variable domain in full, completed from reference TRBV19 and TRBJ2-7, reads DGGITQSPKYLFRKEGQNVTLSCEQNLNHDAMYWYRQDPGQGLRLIYYSQIVNDFQKGDIAEGYSVSREKKESFPLTVTSAQKNPTAFYLCASSLDMGSYEQYFGPGTRLTVT.

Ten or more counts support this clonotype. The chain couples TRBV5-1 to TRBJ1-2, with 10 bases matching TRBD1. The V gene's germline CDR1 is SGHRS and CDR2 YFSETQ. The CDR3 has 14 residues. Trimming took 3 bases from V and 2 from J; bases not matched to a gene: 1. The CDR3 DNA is TGCGCCAGCAGCTGGGGACAGGGGAACTATGGCTACACCTTC. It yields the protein CASSWGQGNYGYTF.

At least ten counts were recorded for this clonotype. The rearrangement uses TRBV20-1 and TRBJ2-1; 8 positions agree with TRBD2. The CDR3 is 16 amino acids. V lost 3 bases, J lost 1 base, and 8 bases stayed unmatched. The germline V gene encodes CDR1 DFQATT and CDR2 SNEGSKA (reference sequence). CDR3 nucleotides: TGCAGTGCTAGTGGTTCCAGCGGGGGTTCCTACAATGAGCAGTTCTTC. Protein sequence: CSASGSSGGSYNEQFF.

The CDR3 loop reads CASSKPGQGSNEQFF. DNA of the CDR3: TGTGCCAGCAGTAAACCGGGACAGGGGAGCAATGAGCAGTTCTTC. The V gene is TRBV6-5, the J gene TRBJ2-1, with 10 positions matching TRBD1. Per the germline V gene, CDR1 is MNHEY and CDR2 is SVGAGI. V dropped 5 bases and J dropped 6; count of bases not matched to a gene: 7. There are 15 residues in the CDR3.